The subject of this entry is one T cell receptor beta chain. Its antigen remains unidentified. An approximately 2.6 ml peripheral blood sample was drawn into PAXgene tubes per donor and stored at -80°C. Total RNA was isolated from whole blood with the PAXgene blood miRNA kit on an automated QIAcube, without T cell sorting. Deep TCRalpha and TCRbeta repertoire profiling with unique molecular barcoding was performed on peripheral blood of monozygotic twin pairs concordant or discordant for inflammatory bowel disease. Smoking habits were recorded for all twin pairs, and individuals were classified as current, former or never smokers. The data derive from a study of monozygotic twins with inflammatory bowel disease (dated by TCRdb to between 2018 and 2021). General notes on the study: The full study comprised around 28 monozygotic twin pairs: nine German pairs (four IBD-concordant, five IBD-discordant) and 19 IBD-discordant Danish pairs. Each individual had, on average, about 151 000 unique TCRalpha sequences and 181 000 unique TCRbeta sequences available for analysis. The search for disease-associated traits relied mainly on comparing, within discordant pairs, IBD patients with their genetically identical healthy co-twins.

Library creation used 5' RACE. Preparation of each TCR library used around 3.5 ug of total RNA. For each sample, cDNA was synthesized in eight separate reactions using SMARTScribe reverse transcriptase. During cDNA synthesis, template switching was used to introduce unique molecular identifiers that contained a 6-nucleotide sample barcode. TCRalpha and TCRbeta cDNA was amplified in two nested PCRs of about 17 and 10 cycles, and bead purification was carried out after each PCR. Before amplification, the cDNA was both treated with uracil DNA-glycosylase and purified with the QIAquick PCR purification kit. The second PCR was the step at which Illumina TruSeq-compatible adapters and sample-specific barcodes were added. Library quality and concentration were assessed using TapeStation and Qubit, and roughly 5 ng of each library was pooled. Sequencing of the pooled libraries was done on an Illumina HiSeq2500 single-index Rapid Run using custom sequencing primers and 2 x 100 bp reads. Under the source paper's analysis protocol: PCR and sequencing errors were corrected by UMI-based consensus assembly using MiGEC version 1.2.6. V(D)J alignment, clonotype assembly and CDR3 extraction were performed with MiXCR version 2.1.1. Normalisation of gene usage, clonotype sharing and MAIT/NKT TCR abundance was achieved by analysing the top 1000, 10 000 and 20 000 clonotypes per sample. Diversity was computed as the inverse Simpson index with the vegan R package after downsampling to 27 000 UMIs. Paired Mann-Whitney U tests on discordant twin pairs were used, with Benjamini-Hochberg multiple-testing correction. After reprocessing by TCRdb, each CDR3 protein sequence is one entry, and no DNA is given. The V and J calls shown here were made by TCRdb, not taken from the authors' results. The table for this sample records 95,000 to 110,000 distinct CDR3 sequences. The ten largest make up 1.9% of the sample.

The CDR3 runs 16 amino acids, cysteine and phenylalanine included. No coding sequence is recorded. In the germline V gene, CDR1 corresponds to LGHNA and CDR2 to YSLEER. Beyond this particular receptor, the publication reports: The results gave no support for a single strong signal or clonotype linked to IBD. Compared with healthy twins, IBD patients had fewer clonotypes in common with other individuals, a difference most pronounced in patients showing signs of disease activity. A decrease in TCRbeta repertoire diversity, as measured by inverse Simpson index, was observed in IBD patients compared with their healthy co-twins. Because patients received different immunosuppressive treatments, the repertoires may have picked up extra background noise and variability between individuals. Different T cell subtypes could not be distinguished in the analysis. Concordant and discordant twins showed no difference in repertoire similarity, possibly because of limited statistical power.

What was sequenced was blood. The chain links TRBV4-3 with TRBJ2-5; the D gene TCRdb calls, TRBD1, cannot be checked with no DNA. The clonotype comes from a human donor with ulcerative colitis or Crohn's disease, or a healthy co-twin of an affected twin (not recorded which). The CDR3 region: CASSQGGGSTRETQYF.